This T cell receptor (beta chain) was sequenced in a study of blood T cells in healthy people across ages. General study results and limits: Strongly correlated with naive T cell percentage was TCR beta diversity. Long-lived donors had more naive CD4+ cells and higher diversity than aged donors.

Many counts were recorded for this clonotype. The antigen is unknown. Alongside a J-beta primer mix, a sample-barcoded 5' primer served in a second PCR lasting about 7 to 12 cycles. The template-switch adaptor was a 5' adaptor with 12 random nucleotides. It tagged each cDNA molecule. TCRdb reprocessed the 5' RACE reads with MiXCR, giving one entry per CDR3 protein. Among 1.8 million or so distinct CDR3 sequences listed, around 40% were seen once. Trimming removed 4 bases from V and 8 bases from J, with 11 bases in between. The CDR3 has 12 residues. V and J are TRBV12-3 or TRBV12-4 and TRBJ1-2; D ambiguous. The sequence came from a human donor in good health. Sequencing was performed on blood. The CDR3 here is CASSSLIGGYTF. CDR3 in DNA: TGTGCCAGCAGTTCATTGATCGGGGGCTACACCTTC.